The 17 T cell receptor beta chains below come from one sample, sequenced in a study of blood T cell repertoires in COVID-19 (dated by TCRdb to the early 2020s). The library relied on the immunoSEQ multiplex PCR assay. In its TCRdb copy, this immuneACCESS table keeps in-frame sequences only and misses some clones. Where compared with another copy, unresolved V genes explain less than half of these, and the others have no known cause. The sample data list just under 80,000 clones, and just over 85% of these were observed just once. The top ten constitute around 40% of the sample. The sample consisted of peripheral blood. These receptors all stem from a human donor in a cohort sampled during active COVID-19.

The chain has TRBV28 and TRBJ2-7; maybe TRBD2 (7 bases). The CDR3 runs 13 residues. The germline gives CDR1 MDHEN, CDR2 SYDVKM. V lost 6 bases, J lost 6 bases, and 15 bases lay in between. CDR3 DNA: TGTGCCAGCAGGCTAAAGGGGGGGTCCGAGCAGTACTTC. This encodes CASRLKGGSEQYF.

Worth noting for this clone: One end of the junction varies from germline; a read error may be responsible. The chain has TRBV6-8 and TRBJ2-1; the D gene could be TRBD1 or TRBD2 (7 bases each). The CDR3 totals 15 residues. Germline V CDR1 and CDR2: MNHGY, SAAAGT. CDR3 sequence (DNA): TGTGCCGGCAGGGGGTGGTGGCGGGAGACGGGTGAGCAGTTCTTC. It codes for CAGRGWWRETGEQFF.

The rearrangement joins TRBV24-1 to TRBJ2-7; D remains ambiguous. The CDR3 contains 14 residues. Per germline, CDR1 KGHDR and CDR2 SFDVKD. V was cut by 1 base and J by 5 bases, with 11 bases left in between. The CDR3 loop reads CATSDFGAPDEQYF. The DNA for the CDR3 is TGTGCCACCAGTGATTTCGGAGCCCCAGACGAGCAGTACTTC.

This clone came up a few times. The chain joins TRBV2 to TRBJ1-4; tentatively, D is TRBD1 (6 bases). Trimming stripped 2 bases from V and 7 bases from J, with 11 bases between. Germline V lookup: CDR1 SNHLY, CDR2 FYNNEI. The CDR3 length is 14 residues. The DNA for the CDR3 is TGTGCCAGCAGTGAAACAGGGACACCTGAAAAACTGTTTTTT. Translation: CASSETGTPEKLFF.

For this clone: Other DNA sequences within the sample encode an identical CDR3. The chain combines TRBV7-2 with TRBJ1-3; 10 bases fit TRBD1. The CDR3 is 17 amino acids. Unmatched junction bases numbered 5, after V lost 3 bases and J lost 0 bases. Germline-derived CDR1 and CDR2 are SGHTA and FQGNSA. The CDR3 is CASSLGGQGISGNTIYF. The DNA of the CDR3 is TGTGCCAGCAGCTTGGGGGGACAGGGGATCTCTGGAAACACCATATATTTT.

The V gene is TRBV3-1 (or the pseudogene TRBV3-2), the J gene TRBJ2-5, with 7 bases fitting TRBD1. CDR1 is LGHDT and CDR2 is YNNKEL in the germline V gene (reference sequence). J gave up 1 base and V 4 bases, and 3 bases lay outside the gene matches. CDR3 size: 14 residues. The CDR3 loop is CASSPGQFQETQYF. The CDR3 nucleotides are TGTGCCAGCAGCCCGGGACAGTTCCAAGAGACCCAGTACTTC.

The V gene is TRBV7-3, the J gene TRBJ2-1; 9 nucleotides line up with TRBD2. The CDR3 has 14 residues. Unmatched junction bases numbered 5, after V lost 4 bases and J lost 7 bases. Looked up from germline, CDR1 is SGHTA and CDR2 is FQGTGA. The CDR3 spells CASSSAGGRNEQFF. Here the CDR3 DNA reads TGTGCCAGCAGCTCAGCGGGAGGACGAAATGAGCAGTTCTTC.

The chain has TRBV19 and TRBJ1-2; TRBD1 aligns across 10 bases. J lost 8 bases, V lost 3 bases, and 9 bases had no gene match. The V gene's germline CDR1 is LNHDA and CDR2 SQIVND (reference sequence). The CDR3 has 15 residues. CDR3 amino acids: CASSIPGQGFFGYTF. As DNA, the CDR3 is TGTGCCAGTAGTATTCCGGGACAGGGGTTCTTCGGCTACACCTTC. The variable domain in full, completed from reference TRBV19 and TRBJ1-2, reads DGGITQSPKYLFRKEGQNVTLSCEQNLNHDAMYWYRQDPGQGLRLIYYSQIVNDFQKGDIAEGYSVSREKKESFPLTVTSAQKNPTAFYLCASSIPGQGFFGYTFGSGTRLTVV.

This chain connects TRBV20-1 to TRBJ1-1; 7 bases line up with TRBD1. Unmatched junction bases numbered 2, after V lost 2 bases and J lost 8 bases. Germline V gene data show CDR1 as DFQATT and CDR2 as SNEGSKA (reference sequence). The CDR3 sequence is 11 residues long. As DNA, the CDR3 is TGCAGTGCTAGAAGGACAGGCGAAGCTTTCTTT. Protein: CSARRTGEAFF.

The chain carries TRBV5-4 and TRBJ2-5; 9 bases align to TRBD2. The CDR3 covers 20 residues. The germline V gene encodes CDR1 SGHNT and CDR2 YYREEE (reference sequence). After removal of 3 bases from V and 2 bases from J, the junction contained 20 bases not matched to a gene. The CDR3 loop reads CASSSRPRVAGAPRQETQYF. For the CDR3, the DNA is TGTGCCAGCAGCTCAAGGCCTAGGGTAGCGGGGGCCCCGCGACAAGAGACCCAGTACTTC.

The chain uses TRBV4-3 and TRBJ2-7, with D unresolved. V lost 0 bases and J lost 5, with 8 bases in between. The germline CDR1 and CDR2 sequences are LGHNA and YSLEER. CDR3 length: 13 residues. The CDR3 is CASSQETFDEQYF. In DNA, the CDR3 is TGCGCCAGCAGCCAAGAAACATTCGACGAGCAGTACTTC.

This clone was seen only once. CDR3 bases: TGCAGTGCTAGTTTAGTTAGCACAGATACGCAGTATTTT. This codes for CSASLVSTDTQYF. J is TRBJ2-3 and V is TRBV20-1; D gene uncertain. The V gene's germline CDR1 is DFQATT and CDR2 SNEGSKA (reference sequence). The germline V and J ends were trimmed by 3 bases and 0 bases, with 7 bases remaining between them. The CDR3 length is 13 residues.

The table lists this clone with a count of one. The chain links TRBV18 to TRBJ1-3, with TRBD1 matching over 9 bases. This CDR3 is 16 amino acids long. Germline CDR1 and CDR2: KGHSH and LQKENI. Unmatched junction bases numbered 4, after V lost 4 bases and J lost 0 bases. The CDR3 DNA reads TGTGCCAGCTCACTGGGACAGGGAGCCTCTGGAAACACCATATATTTT. Amino acid sequence: CASSLGQGASGNTIYF. The whole variable domain, remainder taken from reference TRBV18 and TRBJ1-3, is NAGVMQNPRHLVRRRGQEARLRCSPMKGHSHVYWYRQLPEEGLKFMVYLQKENIIDESGMPKERFSAEFPKEGPSILRIQQVVRGDSAAYFCASSLGQGASGNTIYFGEGSWLTVV.

The chain couples TRBV28 to TRBJ1-2; the D is unclear. This CDR3 is built from 14 residues. The germline gives CDR1 MDHEN, CDR2 SYDVKM. The V and J ends lost 2 bases and 2 bases respectively, with 9 bases between them. The CDR3 protein is CASSLVQTNYGYTF. CDR3 nucleotide sequence: TGTGCCAGCAGTTTAGTACAGACCAACTATGGCTACACCTTC.

This chain uses TRBV5-6 with TRBJ2-7, with D maybe TRBD1 (7 bases). V lost 0 bases to trimming and J lost 0 bases, with 10 bases between them. Per germline, CDR1 SGHDT and CDR2 YYEEEE. CDR3 length: 15 amino acids. The CDR3 here is CASSLGQGGSYEQYF. The CDR3 DNA sequence: TGTGCCAGCAGCTTGGGACAGGGAGGCTCCTACGAGCAGTACTTC. The variable domain in full, completed from reference TRBV5-6 and TRBJ2-7, reads DAGVTQSPTHLIKTRGQQVTLRCSPKSGHDTVSWYQQALGQGPQFIFQYYEEEERQRGNFPDRFSGHQFPNYSSELNVNALLLGDSALYLCASSLGQGGSYEQYFGPGTRLTVT.

This clone is a singleton in its sample. The rearrangement uses TRBV6-2 or TRBV6-3 and TRBJ1-1; 7 nucleotides line up with TRBD1. The V gene end was trimmed by 0 bases and the J gene end by 1 base; junction bases not matched to a gene: 8. CDR3 length: 17 residues. The V gene's germline CDR1 is MNHEY and CDR2 SVGEGT. CDR3 bases: TGTGCCAGCAGTTACTCTCCCGGGAGGGGGCAGAACACTGAAGCTTTCTTT. Amino acid sequence: CASSYSPGRGQNTEAFF.

V is TRBV4-1 and J is TRBJ1-1, with no clear D. The CDR3 covers 18 residues. Germline CDR1 is MGHRA and CDR2 is YSYEKL. Between the trimmed V and J ends, which lost 1 base and 0 bases, there was a span of 18 bases. CDR3: CASSQGLFNARMNTEAFF. CDR3 nucleotides: TGCGCCAGCAGCCAAGGGCTCTTTAATGCGCGGATGAACACTGAAGCTTTCTTT.